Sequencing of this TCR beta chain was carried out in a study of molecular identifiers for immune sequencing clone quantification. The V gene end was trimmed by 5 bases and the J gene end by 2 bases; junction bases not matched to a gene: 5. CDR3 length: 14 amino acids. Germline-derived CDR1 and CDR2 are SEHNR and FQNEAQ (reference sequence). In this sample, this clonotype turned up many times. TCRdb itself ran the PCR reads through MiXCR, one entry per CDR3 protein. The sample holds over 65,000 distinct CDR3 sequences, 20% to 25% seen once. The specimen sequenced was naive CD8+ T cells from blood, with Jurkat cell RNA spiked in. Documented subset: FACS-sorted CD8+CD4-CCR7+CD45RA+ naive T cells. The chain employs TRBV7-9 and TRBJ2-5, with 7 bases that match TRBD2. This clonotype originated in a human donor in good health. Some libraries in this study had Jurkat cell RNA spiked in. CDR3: CASSPPGGQETQYF. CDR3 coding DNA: TGTGCCAGCAGCCCGCCGGGGGGTCAAGAGACCCAGTACTTC.